This T cell receptor beta chain was observed in a study of shared clonotypes between healthy human individuals. Background on the study: Three plates each covered CD4 naive and memory; CD8 naive two, CD8 memory one. Overall study findings and caveats: Read depth was anticipated to influence clonotype sharing among donors.

The assay was carried out at the deep level. In the authors' workflow: Quality scores were absent from the junction-only immunoSEQ sequences, so filtering differed. Sequencing was performed with immunoSEQ multiplex PCR; in TCRdb, only in-frame clones are kept and a portion is missing. The DNA was the basis for D and trimming; V, J and clone size are from that table. The data hold about 2.3 million clones, with 92% observed a single time. Notes on this clone: Its cognate antigen is unknown.

V lost 2 bases to trimming and J lost 2 bases, with 15 bases between them. CDR1 MNHEY and CDR2 SVGAGI come from the germline V gene. CDR3 length: 16 residues. The chain combines TRBV6-5 with TRBJ2-5, with D perhaps TRBD1 (5 bases). This clonotype was sampled from a man aged 18 to 30 in good health. Some clones in this sample may be carry-over from other donors' samples. Material for sequencing was naive CD4+ T cells from PBMCs. The subset: CD45RA+ positively selected. The CDR3 loop reads CASSYGAGNIQETQYF. For the CDR3, the DNA is TGTGCCAGCAGTTACGGGGCAGGGAACATACAAGAGACCCAGTACTTC.